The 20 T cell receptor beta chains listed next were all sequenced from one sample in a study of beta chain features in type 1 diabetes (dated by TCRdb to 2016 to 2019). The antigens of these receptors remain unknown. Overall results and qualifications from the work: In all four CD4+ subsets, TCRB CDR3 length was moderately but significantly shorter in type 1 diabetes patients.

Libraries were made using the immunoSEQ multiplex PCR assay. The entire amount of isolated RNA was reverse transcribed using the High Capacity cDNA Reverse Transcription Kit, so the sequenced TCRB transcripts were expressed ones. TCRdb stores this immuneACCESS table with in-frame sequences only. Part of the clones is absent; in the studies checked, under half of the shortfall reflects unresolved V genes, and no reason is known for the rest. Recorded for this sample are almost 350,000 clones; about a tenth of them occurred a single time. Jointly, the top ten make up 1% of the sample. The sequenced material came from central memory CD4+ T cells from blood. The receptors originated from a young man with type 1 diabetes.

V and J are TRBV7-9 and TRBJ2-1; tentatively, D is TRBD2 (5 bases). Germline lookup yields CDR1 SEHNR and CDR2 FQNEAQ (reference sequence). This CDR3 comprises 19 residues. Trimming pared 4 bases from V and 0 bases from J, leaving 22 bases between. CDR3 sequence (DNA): TGTGCCAGCAGCTCAAAATCTGAGCGGTTTCCATTCTCCTACAATGAGCAGTTCTTC. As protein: CASSSKSERFPFSYNEQFF.

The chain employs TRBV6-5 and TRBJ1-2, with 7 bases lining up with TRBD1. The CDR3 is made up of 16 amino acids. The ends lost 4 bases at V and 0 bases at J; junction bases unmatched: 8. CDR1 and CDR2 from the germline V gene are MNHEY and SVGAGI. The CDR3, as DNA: TGTGCCAGCAGTTCGGGACAGTTAGTCTCTAACTATGGCTACACCTTC. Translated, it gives CASSSGQLVSNYGYTF.

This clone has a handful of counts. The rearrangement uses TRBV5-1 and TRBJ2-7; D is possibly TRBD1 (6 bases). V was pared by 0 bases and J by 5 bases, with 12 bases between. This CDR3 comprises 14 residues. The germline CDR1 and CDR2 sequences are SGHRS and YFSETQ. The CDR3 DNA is TGCGCCAGCAGCTTGGACCCACAGGGAGACGAGCAGTACTTC. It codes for CASSLDPQGDEQYF.

The CDR3, as DNA: TGCGCCAGCAGCCAAGAATTTCACTATATTCACGAGCAGTACTTC. It specifies CASSQEFHYIHEQYF. This chain connects TRBV4-3 to TRBJ2-7; D is unclear. The germline V gene encodes CDR1 LGHNA and CDR2 YSLEER. CDR3 size: 15 residues. The V gene lost 0 bases and the J gene lost 5 bases, with 14 bases spanning the gap.

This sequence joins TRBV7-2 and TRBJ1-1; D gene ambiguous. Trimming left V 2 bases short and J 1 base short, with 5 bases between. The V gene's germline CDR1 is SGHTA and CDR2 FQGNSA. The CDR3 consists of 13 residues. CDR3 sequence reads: CASSLLANTEAFF. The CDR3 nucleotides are TGTGCCAGCAGCTTATTGGCGAACACTGAAGCTTTCTTT.

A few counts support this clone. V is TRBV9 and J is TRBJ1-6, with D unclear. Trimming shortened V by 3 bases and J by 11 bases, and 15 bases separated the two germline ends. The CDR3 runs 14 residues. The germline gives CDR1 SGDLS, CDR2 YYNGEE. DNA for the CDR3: TGTGCCAGCAGCGCAGACCAACCGGGGACACCCCTCCACTTT. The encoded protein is CASSADQPGTPLHF. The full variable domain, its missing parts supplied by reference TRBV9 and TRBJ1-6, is DSGVTQTPKHLITATGQRVTLRCSPRSGDLSVYWYQQSLDQGLQFLIQYYNGEERAKGNILERFSAQQFPDLHSELNLSSLELGDSALYFCASSADQPGTPLHFGNGTRLTVT.

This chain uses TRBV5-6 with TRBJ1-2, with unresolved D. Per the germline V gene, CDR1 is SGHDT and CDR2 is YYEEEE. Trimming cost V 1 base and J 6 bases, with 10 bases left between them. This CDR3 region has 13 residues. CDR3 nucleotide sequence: TGTGCCAGCAGCTTGAGCGAATCTCATGGCTACACCTTC. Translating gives CASSLSESHGYTF.

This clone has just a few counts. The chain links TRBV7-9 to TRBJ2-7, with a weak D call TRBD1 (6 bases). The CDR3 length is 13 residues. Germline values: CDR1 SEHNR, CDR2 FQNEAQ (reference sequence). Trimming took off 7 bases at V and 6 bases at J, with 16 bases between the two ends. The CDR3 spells CASNNKGESEQYF. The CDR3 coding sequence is TGTGCCAGCAACAATAAGGGGGAAAGCGAGCAGTACTTC.

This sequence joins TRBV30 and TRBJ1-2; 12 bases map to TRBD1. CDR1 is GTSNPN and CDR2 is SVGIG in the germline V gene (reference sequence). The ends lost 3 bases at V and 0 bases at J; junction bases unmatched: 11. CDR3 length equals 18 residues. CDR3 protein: CAWSPRDRGRRANYGYTF. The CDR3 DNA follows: TGTGCCTGGAGCCCCCGGGACAGGGGGCGCCGGGCTAACTATGGCTACACCTTC. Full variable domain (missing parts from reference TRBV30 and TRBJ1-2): SQTIHQWPATLVQPVGSPLSLECTVEGTSNPNLYWYRQAAGRGLQLLFYSVGIGQISSEVPQNLSASRPQDRQFILSSKKLLLSDSGFYLCAWSPRDRGRRANYGYTFGSGTRLTVV.

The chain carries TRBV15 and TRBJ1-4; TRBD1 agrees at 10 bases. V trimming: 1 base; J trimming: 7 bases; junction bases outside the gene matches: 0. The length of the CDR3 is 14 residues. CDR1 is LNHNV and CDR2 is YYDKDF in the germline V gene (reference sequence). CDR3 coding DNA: TGTGCCACCAGCAGAGGGACAGGGGGTGAAAAACTGTTTTTT. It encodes CATSRGTGGEKLFF.

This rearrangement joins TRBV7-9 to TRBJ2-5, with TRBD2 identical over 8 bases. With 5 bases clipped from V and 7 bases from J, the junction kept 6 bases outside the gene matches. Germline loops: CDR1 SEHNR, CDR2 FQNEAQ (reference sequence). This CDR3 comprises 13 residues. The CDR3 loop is CASSRSGDGTQYF. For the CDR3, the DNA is TGTGCCAGCAGCCGTAGCGGGGACGGGACCCAGTACTTC. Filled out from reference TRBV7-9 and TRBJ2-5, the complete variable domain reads DTGVSQNPRHKITKRGQNVTFRCDPISEHNRLYWYRQTLGQGPEFLTYFQNEAQLEKSRLLSDRFSAERPKGSFSTLEIQRTEQGDSAMYLCASSRSGDGTQYFGPGTRLLVL.

CDR3 amino acids: CASSPVTDTVSYEQYF. The CDR3 DNA sequence: TGTGCCAGCAGTCCCGTCACTGATACGGTCTCCTACGAGCAGTACTTC. This chain connects TRBV27 to TRBJ2-7; D is unclear. Germline CDR1 and CDR2: MNHEY and SMNVEV (reference sequence). V was trimmed by 5 bases and J by 0 bases, leaving 17 bases between them. CDR3 length equals 16 residues.

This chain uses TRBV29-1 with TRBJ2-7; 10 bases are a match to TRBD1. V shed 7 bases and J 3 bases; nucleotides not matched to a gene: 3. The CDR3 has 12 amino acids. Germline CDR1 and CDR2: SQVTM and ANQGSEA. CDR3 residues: CSGGTGDYEQYF. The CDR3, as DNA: TGCAGCGGAGGGACAGGGGACTACGAGCAGTACTTC.

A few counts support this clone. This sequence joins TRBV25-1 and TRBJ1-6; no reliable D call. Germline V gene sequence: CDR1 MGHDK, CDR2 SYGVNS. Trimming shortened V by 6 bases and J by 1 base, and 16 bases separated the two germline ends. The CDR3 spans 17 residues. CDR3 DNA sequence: TGTGCCAGCAGCCCGGAAGGGAGTATTTCCTATAATTCACCCCTCCACTTT. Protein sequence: CASSPEGSISYNSPLHF. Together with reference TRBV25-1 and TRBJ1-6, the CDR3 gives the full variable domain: EADIYQTPRYLVIGTGKKITLECSQTMGHDKMYWYQQDPGMELHLIHYSYGVNSTEKGDLSSESTVSRIRTEHFPLTLESARPSHTSQYLCASSPEGSISYNSPLHFGNGTRLTVT.

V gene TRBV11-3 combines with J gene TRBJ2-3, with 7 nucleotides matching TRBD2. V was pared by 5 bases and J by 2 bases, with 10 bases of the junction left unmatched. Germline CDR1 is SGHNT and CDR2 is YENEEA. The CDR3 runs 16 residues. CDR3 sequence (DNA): TGTGCCAGCAGCGACACCCACGGGGGGTTCACAGATACGCAGTATTTT. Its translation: CASSDTHGGFTDTQYF.

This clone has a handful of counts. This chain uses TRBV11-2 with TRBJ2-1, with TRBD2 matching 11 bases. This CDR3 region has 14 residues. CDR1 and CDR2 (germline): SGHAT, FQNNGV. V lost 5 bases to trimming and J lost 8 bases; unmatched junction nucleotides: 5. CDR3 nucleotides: TGTGCCAGCAGCGTTAGCGGGGGGGCCTATGAGCAGTTCTTC. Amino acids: CASSVSGGAYEQFF.

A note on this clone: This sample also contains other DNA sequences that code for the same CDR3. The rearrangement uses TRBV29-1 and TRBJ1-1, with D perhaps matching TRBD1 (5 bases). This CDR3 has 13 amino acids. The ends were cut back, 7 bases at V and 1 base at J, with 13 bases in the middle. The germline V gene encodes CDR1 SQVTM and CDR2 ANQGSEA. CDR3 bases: TGCAGCGCCGGGGACCGCGGGAACACTGAAGCTTTCTTT. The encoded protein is CSAGDRGNTEAFF.

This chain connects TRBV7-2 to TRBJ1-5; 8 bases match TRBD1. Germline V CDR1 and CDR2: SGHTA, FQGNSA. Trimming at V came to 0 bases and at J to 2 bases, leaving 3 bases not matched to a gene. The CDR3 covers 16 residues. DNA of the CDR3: TGTGCCAGCAGCTTAGCCAGGACAGGGCGCAATCAGCCCCAGCATTTT. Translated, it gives CASSLARTGRNQPQHF.

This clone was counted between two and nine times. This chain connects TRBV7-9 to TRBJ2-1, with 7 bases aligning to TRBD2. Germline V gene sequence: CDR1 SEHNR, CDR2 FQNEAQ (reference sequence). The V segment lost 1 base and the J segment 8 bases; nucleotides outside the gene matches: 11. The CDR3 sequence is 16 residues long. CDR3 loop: CASSLGGARGRDEQFF. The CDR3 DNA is TGTGCCAGCAGCTTAGGAGGGGCGCGGGGGAGGGATGAGCAGTTCTTC.

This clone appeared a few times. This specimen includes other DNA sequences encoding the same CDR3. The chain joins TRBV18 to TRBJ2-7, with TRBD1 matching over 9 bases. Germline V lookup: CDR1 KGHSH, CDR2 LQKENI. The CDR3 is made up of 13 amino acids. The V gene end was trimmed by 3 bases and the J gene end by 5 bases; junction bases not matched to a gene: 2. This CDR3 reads CASSPGTGNEQYF. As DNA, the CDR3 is TGTGCCAGCTCACCTGGGACAGGGAACGAGCAGTACTTC. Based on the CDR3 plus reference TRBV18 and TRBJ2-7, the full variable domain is NAGVMQNPRHLVRRRGQEARLRCSPMKGHSHVYWYRQLPEEGLKFMVYLQKENIIDESGMPKERFSAEFPKEGPSILRIQQVVRGDSAAYFCASSPGTGNEQYFGPGTRLTVT.